Detailed here is one T cell receptor beta chain. The data were taken from a study of blood T cell repertoires in COVID-19. The CDR3 is 15 amino acids. The germline V and J ends were trimmed by 6 bases and 3 bases, with 14 bases remaining between them. CDR1 and CDR2 (germline): KGHSH, LQKENI. The table came from immunoSEQ multiplex PCR; TCRdb's copy has only in-frame clones and leaves some out. The table records over 350,000 clones, around nine tenths of them present only once. Sequenced: peripheral blood. This sequence joins TRBV18 and TRBJ2-2; weak D call: TRBD2 (5 bases). The source is a woman aged 25 to 39 with acute or convalescent COVID-19. CDR3 bases: TGTGCCAGCTCCCTCTTGAGGGATGACACCGGGGAGCTGTTTTTT. It yields the protein CASSLLRDDTGELFF.